This TCR beta chain was sequenced for a study of blood T cell repertoires in COVID-19. Study as a whole: The study drew acute and convalescent COVID-19 samples from the United States, Italy and Spain. Sources were T cells, B-cell-depleted T cells, or PBMCs; the material itself was cDNA or gDNA.

Germline V gives CDR1 SSHAT, CDR2 FNYEAQ (reference sequence). The CDR3 is 16 residues long. Method: immunoSEQ multiplex PCR; TCRdb's copy keeps in-frame clones and lacks some. This table has roughly 200,000 clones, more than 85% appearing once. About this clone: A read error may account for a junction end that differs from germline.

The chain carries TRBV7-7 and TRBJ2-1; 7 nucleotides align to TRBD1. This TCR was sampled from a woman under 40 with active or convalescent COVID-19. The sample consisted of peripheral blood. DNA of the CDR3: TGTGCTAGCAGCTTAGAGACAGGGAGTTCCTACAATGAGCAGTTCTTC. Translated, it gives CASSLETGSSYNEQFF. The entire variable domain, with the rest obtained from reference TRBV7-7 and TRBJ2-1, is as follows: GAGVSQSPRYKVTKRGQDVTLRCDPISSHATLYWYQQALGQGPEFLTYFNYEAQPDKSGLPSDRFSAERPEGSISTLTIQRTEQRDSAMYRCASSLETGSSYNEQFFGPGTRLTVL.